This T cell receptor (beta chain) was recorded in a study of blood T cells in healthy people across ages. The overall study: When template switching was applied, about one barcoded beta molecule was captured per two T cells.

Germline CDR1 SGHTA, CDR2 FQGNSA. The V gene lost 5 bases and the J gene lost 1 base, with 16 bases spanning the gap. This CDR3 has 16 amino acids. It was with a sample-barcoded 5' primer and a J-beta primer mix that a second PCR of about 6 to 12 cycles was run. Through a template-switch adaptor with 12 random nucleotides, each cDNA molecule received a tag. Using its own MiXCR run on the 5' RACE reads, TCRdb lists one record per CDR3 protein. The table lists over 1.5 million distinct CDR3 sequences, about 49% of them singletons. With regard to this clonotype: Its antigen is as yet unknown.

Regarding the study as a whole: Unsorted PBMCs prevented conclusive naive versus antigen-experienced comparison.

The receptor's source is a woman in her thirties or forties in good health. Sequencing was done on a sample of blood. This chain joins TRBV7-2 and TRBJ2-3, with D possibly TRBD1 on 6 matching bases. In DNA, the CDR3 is TGTGCCAGCAGCCAGGGACACCGGGTTGGCACAGATACGCAGTATTTT. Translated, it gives CASSQGHRVGTDTQYF. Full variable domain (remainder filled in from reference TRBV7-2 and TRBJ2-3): GAGVSQSPSNKVTEKGKDVELRCDPISGHTALYWYRQSLGQGLEFLIYFQGNSAPDKSGLPSDRFSAERTGGSVSTLTIQRTQQEDSAVYLCASSQGHRVGTDTQYFGPGTRLTVL.